This TCR beta chain was captured in a study of memory CD8 T cells in hepatitis C reinfection. Time point specified: late/post reinfection, 12 to 24 weeks after detection. No in vitro expansion preceded TCR sequencing of the sorted cells. Libraries were prepared by immunoSEQ multiplex PCR; TCRdb keeps only in-frame clonotypes and omits some of them. The data hold 4,500 or so clones, with about 87% observed a single time. V was shortened by 1 base and J by 2 bases, with 15 bases between the two germline ends. The CDR3 is made up of 17 amino acids. The germline CDR1 and CDR2 sequences are SGHNT and YYREEE (reference sequence). This clone occurred once.

The V call is TRBV5-4, the J call TRBJ2-2; the D gene is possibly TRBD1 (6 bases). This TCR came from a man between 50 and 59 years old with hepatitis C virus infection. The material sequenced was naive CD8+ T cells sorted from blood. The CDR3 loop reads CASSLRTDTTNTGELFF. The CDR3 coding sequence is TGTGCCAGCAGCTTGAGGACAGACACTACCAACACCGGGGAGCTGTTTTTT.